The 18 T cell receptor beta chains presented below share a single source sample, sequenced in a study of blood T cell repertoires in COVID-19. Some clones are missing from TCRdb's copy, which holds only in-frame ones; the method was immunoSEQ multiplex PCR. The table has approximately 130,000 clones, 80% to 85% seen once. Material: peripheral blood. These receptors originate from a woman in her sixties with active or convalescent COVID-19.

The V and J genes are TRBV12-1 and TRBJ2-2; TRBD2, as called in the table, went unchecked against the DNA. TRBV12-1 is reported as a pseudogene. The CDR3 has 19 residues. Here the CDR3 DNA reads TGTGCCAGCAGCTTTGCGCCTTCATCTTCGGGAGGGAGCACCGGGGAGCTGTTTTTT. It yields the protein CASSFAPSSSGGSTGELFF.

The gene calls are TRBV19 and TRBJ1-1; 9 bases are shared with TRBD1. The CDR3 is 16 residues long. The germline gives CDR1 LNHDA, CDR2 SQIVND (reference sequence). Trimming at V came to 5 bases and at J to 8 bases, leaving 15 bases not matched to a gene. This CDR3 is CASSFSGQGGFGEAFF. The CDR3 DNA sequence: TGTGCCAGTAGTTTCTCGGGACAGGGCGGATTCGGGGAAGCTTTCTTT. The full variable domain, with the rest looked up from reference TRBV19 and TRBJ1-1, is DGGITQSPKYLFRKEGQNVTLSCEQNLNHDAMYWYRQDPGQGLRLIYYSQIVNDFQKGDIAEGYSVSREKKESFPLTVTSAQKNPTAFYLCASSFSGQGGFGEAFFGQGTRLTVV.

This rearrangement joins TRBV7-2 to TRBJ2-3, with 8 bases fitting TRBD2. This CDR3 has 15 residues. The junction had 3 bases not matched to a gene; V was cut back by 2 bases and J by 2 bases. From germline, CDR1 is SGHTA and CDR2 FQGNSA. The CDR3 DNA sequence: TGTGCCAGCAGCTTATTAGCGGGGCCCACAGATACGCAGTATTTT. Encoded protein: CASSLLAGPTDTQYF. Filled out from reference TRBV7-2 and TRBJ2-3, the complete variable domain reads GAGVSQSPSNKVTEKGKDVELRCDPISGHTALYWYRQSLGQGLEFLIYFQGNSAPDKSGLPSDRFSAERTGGSVSTLTIQRTQQEDSAVYLCASSLLAGPTDTQYFGPGTRLTVL.

The chain recombines TRBV12-5 with TRBJ2-3; TRBD2 aligns across 11 bases. Per germline, CDR1 LGHNT and CDR2 FRNRAP. With V trimmed by 0 bases and J by 5 bases, 7 bases remained unmatched. There are 17 residues in the CDR3. The CDR3 protein is CASGLVTSGRSLDTQYF. As DNA, the CDR3 is TGTGCTAGTGGTTTGGTTACTAGCGGGAGAAGTCTAGATACGCAGTATTTT.

This chain links TRBV4-2 with TRBJ2-5; weak D call: TRBD1 (6 bases). V shed 0 bases and J shed 13 bases, with 21 bases lying between them. Per the germline V gene, CDR1 is LGHNA and CDR2 is YNFKEQ. The CDR3 is 15 amino acids. Here the CDR3 DNA reads TGTGCCAGCAGCCAAGATCTATCAGACAGGAACTTTAGGTACTTC. Protein: CASSQDLSDRNFRYF.

The chain has TRBV9 and TRBJ1-1; TRBD1 might be the D (6 bases). CDR3 length equals 14 residues. Germline CDR1 reads SGDLS; CDR2 reads YYNGEE. With 4 bases removed from V and 5 bases from J, the gap between germline ends came to 15 bases. The CDR3 reads CASSPQGGYTEAFF. The DNA of the CDR3 is TGTGCCAGCAGCCCCCAAGGGGGTTATACTGAAGCTTTCTTT.

The rearrangement joins TRBV10-3 to TRBJ2-7; 9 nucleotides align to TRBD1. The J segment lost 3 bases and the V segment lost 3 bases, leaving 3 bases of the junction unmatched. The germline V gene encodes CDR1 ENHRY and CDR2 SYGVKD. This CDR3 region has 14 residues. This chain's CDR3 is CAISETGGGYEQYF. The CDR3, as DNA: TGTGCCATCAGTGAAACAGGGGGCGGCTACGAGCAGTACTTC.

This clone was observed a single time. The gene calls are TRBV11-2 and TRBJ1-3; maybe TRBD1 (5 bases). The length of the CDR3 is 15 residues. The V and J ends lost 1 base and 4 bases respectively, with 11 bases between them. Germline V lookup: CDR1 SGHAT, CDR2 FQNNGV. The CDR3 region is CASSLVREAGNTIYF. The CDR3 nucleotides read TGTGCCAGCAGCTTAGTCAGGGAGGCCGGAAACACCATATATTTT.

This clone occurred a few times. The V call is TRBV16, the J call TRBJ2-2, with TRBD2 matching 7 bases. The V segment lost 0 bases and the J segment 4 bases; nucleotides outside the gene matches: 5. The germline V gene encodes CDR1 KGHSY and CDR2 FQNENV. CDR3 length: 16 residues. The CDR3 DNA is TGTGCCAGCAGCCAATCTTGGCTAGCGGTCACCGGGGAGCTGTTTTTT. It translates to CASSQSWLAVTGELFF. Based on the CDR3 plus reference TRBV16 and TRBJ2-2, the full variable domain is GEEVAQTPKHLVRGEGQKAKLYCAPIKGHSYVFWYQQVLKNEFKFLISFQNENVFDETGMPKERFSAKCLPNSPCSLEIQATKLEDSAVYFCASSQSWLAVTGELFFGEGSRLTVL.

The count of this clone is one. The V call is TRBV5-1, the J call TRBJ1-1, with 7 bases lining up with TRBD1. The CDR3 is 14 amino acids. After removal of 3 bases from V and 3 bases from J, the junction contained 5 bases not matched to a gene. Looked up from germline, CDR1 is SGHRS and CDR2 is YFSETQ. CDR3 in DNA: TGCGCCAGCAGCTCGGGACAGCTACACACTGAAGCTTTCTTT. Its translation: CASSSGQLHTEAFF.

The rearrangement joins TRBV6-4 to TRBJ1-1, with D perhaps TRBD1 (6 bases). CDR3 size: 13 residues. Trimming took 6 bases from V and 3 from J, leaving 11 bases between them. Germline CDR1 reads MRHNA; CDR2 reads SNTAGT. CDR3 in DNA: TGTGCCAGCAGAAGGACAGTCGACACTGAAGCTTTCTTT. This encodes CASRRTVDTEAFF.

This chain uses TRBV7-9 with TRBJ2-1, with 9 bases aligning to TRBD2. Per germline, CDR1 SEHNR and CDR2 FQNEAQ (reference sequence). The CDR3 extends over 16 amino acids. The ends lost 5 bases at V and 6 bases at J; junction bases unmatched: 11. DNA for the CDR3: TGTGCCAGCAGCCCACCCTTAGCGGGGGTGAGCAATGAGCAGTTCTTC. As protein: CASSPPLAGVSNEQFF.

The V and J genes are TRBV30 and TRBJ1-2; tentative D call: TRBD1 (6 bases). Germline V gives CDR1 GTSNPN, CDR2 SVGIG (reference sequence). The V gene lost 4 bases and the J gene lost 4 bases, with 16 bases spanning the gap. The CDR3 loop spans 14 amino acids. CDR3 coding DNA: TGTGCCTGGACCCCGGGCAGGGGCCCCTATGGCTACACCTTC. The encoded protein is CAWTPGRGPYGYTF.

This clone was seen a single time. This chain connects TRBV7-2 to TRBJ1-1; 8 nucleotides align to TRBD1. The J segment lost 4 bases and the V segment lost 2 bases, leaving 3 bases of the junction unmatched. Germline V gene lookup returns CDR1 SGHTA and CDR2 FQGNSA. This CDR3 contains 14 residues. This chain's CDR3 is CASSLYRGVTEAFF. The CDR3 DNA reads as TGTGCCAGCAGCTTATACAGGGGGGTCACTGAAGCTTTCTTT. Looking up the rest from reference TRBV7-2 and TRBJ1-1 gives the full variable domain: GAGVSQSPSNKVTEKGKDVELRCDPISGHTALYWYRQSLGQGLEFLIYFQGNSAPDKSGLPSDRFSAERTGGSVSTLTIQRTQQEDSAVYLCASSLYRGVTEAFFGQGTRLTVV.

The rearrangement joins TRBV27 to TRBJ2-5, with D possibly being TRBD2 (5 bases). This CDR3 is built from 14 residues. Trimming pared 6 bases from V and 3 bases from J, leaving 14 bases between. Germline CDR1 MNHEY, CDR2 SMNVEV (reference sequence). The CDR3 region is CASRSLGRKETQYF. The CDR3 DNA follows: TGTGCCAGCAGATCCCTGGGGAGAAAAGAGACCCAGTACTTC.

The chain combines TRBV15 with TRBJ2-3; 11 bases are shared with TRBD1. This CDR3 is built from 16 residues. Germline CDR1 reads LNHNV; CDR2 reads YYDKDF (reference sequence). V dropped 5 bases and J dropped 5; count of bases not matched to a gene: 9. The CDR3 region has the DNA TGTGCCACCAGCCGCCCCGGACAGGGGGCAGGAGATACGCAGTATTTT. It codes for CATSRPGQGAGDTQYF.

The chain recombines TRBV10-3 with TRBJ2-1; possibly TRBD1 for D (5 bases). From germline, CDR1 is ENHRY and CDR2 SYGVKD. The CDR3 extends over 12 amino acids. Deletions cut 6 bases from V and 9 bases from J, with 12 bases between. The CDR3 DNA sequence: TGTGCCATCAGCCAGACAGTCCCTGAGCAGTTCTTC. Residues: CAISQTVPEQFF.

This chain links TRBV5-1 with TRBJ2-5; 13 bases fit TRBD2. This CDR3 comprises 15 residues. Trimming at V came to 4 bases and at J to 5 bases, leaving 5 bases not matched to a gene. The V gene's germline CDR1 is SGHRS and CDR2 YFSETQ. The CDR3 DNA is TGCGCCAGCAGCCGGACTAGCGGGAGAGAGGAGACCCAGTACTTC. This codes for CASSRTSGREETQYF.